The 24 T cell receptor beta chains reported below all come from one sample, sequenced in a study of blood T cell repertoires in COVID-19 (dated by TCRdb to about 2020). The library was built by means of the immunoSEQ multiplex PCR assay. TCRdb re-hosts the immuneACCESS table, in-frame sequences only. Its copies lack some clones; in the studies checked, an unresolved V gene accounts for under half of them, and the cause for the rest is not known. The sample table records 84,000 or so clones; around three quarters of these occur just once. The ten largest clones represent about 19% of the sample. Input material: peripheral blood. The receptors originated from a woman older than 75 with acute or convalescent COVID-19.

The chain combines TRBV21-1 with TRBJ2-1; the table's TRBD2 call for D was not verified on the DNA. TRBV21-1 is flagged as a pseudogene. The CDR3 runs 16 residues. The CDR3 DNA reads TGTGCCAGCAGCAATTTGGCTCGCGGGTTGAATGATGAGCAGTTCTTC. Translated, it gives CASSNLARGLNDEQFF.

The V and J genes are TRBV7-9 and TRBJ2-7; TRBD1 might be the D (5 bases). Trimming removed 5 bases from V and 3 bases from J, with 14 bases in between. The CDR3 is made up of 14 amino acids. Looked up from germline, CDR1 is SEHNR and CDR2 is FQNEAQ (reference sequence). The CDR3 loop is CASSLRTSDYEQYF. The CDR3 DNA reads TGTGCCAGCAGCCTAAGGACATCAGACTACGAGCAGTACTTC.

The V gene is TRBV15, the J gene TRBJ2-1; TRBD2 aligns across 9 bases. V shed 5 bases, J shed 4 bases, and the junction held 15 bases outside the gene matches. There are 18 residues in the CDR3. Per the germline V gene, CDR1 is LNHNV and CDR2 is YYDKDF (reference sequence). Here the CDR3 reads CATSLGTSPRRRYNEQFF. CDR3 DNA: TGTGCCACCAGCTTAGGGACTAGCCCCCGAAGACGGTACAATGAGCAGTTCTTC. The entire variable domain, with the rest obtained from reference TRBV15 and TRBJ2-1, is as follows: DAMVIQNPRYQVTQFGKPVTLSCSQTLNHNVMYWYQQKSSQAPKLLFHYYDKDFNNEADTPDNFQSRRPNTSFCFLDIRSPGLGDTAMYLCATSLGTSPRRRYNEQFFGPGTRLTVL.

The CDR3 DNA sequence: TGTGCCAGCAGCTTAGCGCGCGGAGTTGGCTATGGCTACACCTTC. The encoded protein is CASSLARGVGYGYTF. The gene calls are TRBV7-6 and TRBJ1-2; no reliable D call. This CDR3 is 15 amino acids long. Germline V gene lookup returns CDR1 SGHVS and CDR2 FNYEAQ. The V and J ends lost 0 bases and 4 bases respectively, with 12 bases between them.

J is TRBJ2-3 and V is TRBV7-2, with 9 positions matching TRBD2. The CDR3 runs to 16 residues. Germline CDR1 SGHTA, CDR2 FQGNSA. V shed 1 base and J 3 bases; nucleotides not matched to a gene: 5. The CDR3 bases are TGTGCCAGCAGCTTAGGGGTAGCGGGAGTGACAGATACGCAGTATTTT. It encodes CASSLGVAGVTDTQYF. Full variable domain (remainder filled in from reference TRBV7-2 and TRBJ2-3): GAGVSQSPSNKVTEKGKDVELRCDPISGHTALYWYRQSLGQGLEFLIYFQGNSAPDKSGLPSDRFSAERTGGSVSTLTIQRTQQEDSAVYLCASSLGVAGVTDTQYFGPGTRLTVL.

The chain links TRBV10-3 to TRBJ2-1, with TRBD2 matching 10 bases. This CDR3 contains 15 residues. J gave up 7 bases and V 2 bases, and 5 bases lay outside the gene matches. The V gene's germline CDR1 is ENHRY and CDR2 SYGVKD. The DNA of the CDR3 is TGTGCCATCAGTGAGGAGCGGGGGGGGACGAATGAGCAGTTCTTC. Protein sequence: CAISEERGGTNEQFF.

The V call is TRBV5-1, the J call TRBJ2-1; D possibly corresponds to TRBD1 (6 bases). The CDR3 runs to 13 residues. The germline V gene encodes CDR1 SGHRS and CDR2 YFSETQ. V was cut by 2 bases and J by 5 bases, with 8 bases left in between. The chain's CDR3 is CASSLGQHNEQFF. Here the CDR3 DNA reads TGCGCCAGCAGCTTAGGACAGCACAATGAGCAGTTCTTC.

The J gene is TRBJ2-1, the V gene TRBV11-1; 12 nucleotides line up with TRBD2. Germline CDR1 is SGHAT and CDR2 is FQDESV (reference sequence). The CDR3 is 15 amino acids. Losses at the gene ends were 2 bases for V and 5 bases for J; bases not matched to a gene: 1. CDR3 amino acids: CASSLLAGGDNEQFF. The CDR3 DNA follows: TGTGCCAGCAGCTTACTAGCGGGAGGGGACAATGAGCAGTTCTTC.

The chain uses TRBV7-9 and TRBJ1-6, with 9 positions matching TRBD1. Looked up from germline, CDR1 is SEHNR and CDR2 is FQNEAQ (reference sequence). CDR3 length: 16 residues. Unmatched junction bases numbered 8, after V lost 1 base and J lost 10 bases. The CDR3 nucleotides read TGTGCCAGCAGCTTAGGAGGAGGGACAGGGAAATCACCCCTCCACTTT. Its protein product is CASSLGGGTGKSPLHF.

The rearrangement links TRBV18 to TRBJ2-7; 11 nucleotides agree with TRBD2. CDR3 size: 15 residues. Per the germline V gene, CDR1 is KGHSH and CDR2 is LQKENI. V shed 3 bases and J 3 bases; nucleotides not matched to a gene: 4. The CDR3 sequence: CASSPKGTSGYEQYF. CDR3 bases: TGTGCCAGCTCACCGAAAGGGACTAGCGGCTACGAGCAGTACTTC.

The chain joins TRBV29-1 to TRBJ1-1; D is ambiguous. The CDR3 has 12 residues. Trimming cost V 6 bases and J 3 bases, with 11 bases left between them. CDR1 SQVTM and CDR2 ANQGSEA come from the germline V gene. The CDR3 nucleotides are TGCAGCGTCCTCACAGATTACACTGAAGCTTTCTTT. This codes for CSVLTDYTEAFF.

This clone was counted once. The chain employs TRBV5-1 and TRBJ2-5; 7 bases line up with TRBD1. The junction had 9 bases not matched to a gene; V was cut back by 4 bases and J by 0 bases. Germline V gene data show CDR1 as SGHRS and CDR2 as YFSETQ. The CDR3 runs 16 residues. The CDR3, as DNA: TGCGCCAGCAGCACAAGACAGGGACCGTACCAAGAGACCCAGTACTTC. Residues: CASSTRQGPYQETQYF. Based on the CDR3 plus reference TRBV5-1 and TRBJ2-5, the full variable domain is KAGVTQTPRYLIKTRGQQVTLSCSPISGHRSVSWYQQTPGQGLQFLFEYFSETQRNKGNFPGRFSGRQFSNSRSEMNVSTLELGDSALYLCASSTRQGPYQETQYFGPGTRLLVL.

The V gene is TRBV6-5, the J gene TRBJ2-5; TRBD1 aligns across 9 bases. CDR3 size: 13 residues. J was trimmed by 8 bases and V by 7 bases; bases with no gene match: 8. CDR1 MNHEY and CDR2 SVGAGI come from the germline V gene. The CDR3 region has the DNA TGTGCCAGCATACGGGACAGGGCTGAAACCCAGTACTTC. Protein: CASIRDRAETQYF.

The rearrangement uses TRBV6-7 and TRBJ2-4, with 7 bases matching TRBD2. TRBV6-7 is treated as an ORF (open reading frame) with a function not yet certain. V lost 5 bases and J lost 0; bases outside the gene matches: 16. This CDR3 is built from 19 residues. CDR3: CASSHSGERGDLAKNIQYF. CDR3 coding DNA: TGTGCCAGCAGTCATAGTGGGGAACGGGGGGATTTAGCCAAAAACATTCAGTACTTC.

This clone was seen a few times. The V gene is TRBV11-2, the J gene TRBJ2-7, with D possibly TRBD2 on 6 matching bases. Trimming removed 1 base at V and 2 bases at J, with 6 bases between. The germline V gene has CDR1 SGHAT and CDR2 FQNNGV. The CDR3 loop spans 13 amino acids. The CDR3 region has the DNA TGTGCCAGCAGCTTAGGGAGGGCCTACGAGCAGTACTTC. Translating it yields CASSLGRAYEQYF.

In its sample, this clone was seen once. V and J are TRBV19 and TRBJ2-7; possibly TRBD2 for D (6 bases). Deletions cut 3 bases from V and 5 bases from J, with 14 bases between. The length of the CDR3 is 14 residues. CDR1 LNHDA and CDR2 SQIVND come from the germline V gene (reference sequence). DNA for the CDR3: TGTGCCAGTAGTATGGGGGGAGACTACGACGAGCAGTACTTC. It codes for CASSMGGDYDEQYF.

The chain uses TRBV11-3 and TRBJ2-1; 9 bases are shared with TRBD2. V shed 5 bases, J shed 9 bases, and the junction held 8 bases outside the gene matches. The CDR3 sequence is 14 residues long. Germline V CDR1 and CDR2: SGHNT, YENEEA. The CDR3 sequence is CASSARLAAGEQFF. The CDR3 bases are TGTGCCAGCAGCGCCCGACTAGCGGCGGGTGAGCAGTTCTTC. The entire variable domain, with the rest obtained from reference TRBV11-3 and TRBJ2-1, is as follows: EAGVVQSPRYKIIEKKQPVAFWCNPISGHNTLYWYLQNLGQGPELLIRYENEEAVDDSQLPKDRFSAERLKGVDSTLKIQPAELGDSAVYLCASSARLAAGEQFFGPGTRLTVL.

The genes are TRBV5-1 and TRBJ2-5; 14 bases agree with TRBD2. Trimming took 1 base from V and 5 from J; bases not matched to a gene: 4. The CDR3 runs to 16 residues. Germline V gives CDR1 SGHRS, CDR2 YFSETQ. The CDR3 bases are TGCGCCAGCAGCTTGTCGGGACTAGCGGGAGTTGAGACCCAGTACTTC. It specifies CASSLSGLAGVETQYF.

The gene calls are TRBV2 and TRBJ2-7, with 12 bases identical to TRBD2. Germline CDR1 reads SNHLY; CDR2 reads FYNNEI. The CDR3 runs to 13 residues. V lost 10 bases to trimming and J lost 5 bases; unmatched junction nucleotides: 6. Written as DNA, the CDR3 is TGTGCCACCCTACTAGCGGGAGGAAACGAGCAGTACTTC. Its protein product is CATLLAGGNEQYF. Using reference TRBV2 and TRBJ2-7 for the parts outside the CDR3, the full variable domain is EPEVTQTPSHQVTQMGQEVILRCVPISNHLYFYWYRQILGQKVEFLVSFYNNEISEKSEIFDDQFSVERPDGSNFTLKIRSTKLEDSAMYFCATLLAGGNEQYFGPGTRLTVT.

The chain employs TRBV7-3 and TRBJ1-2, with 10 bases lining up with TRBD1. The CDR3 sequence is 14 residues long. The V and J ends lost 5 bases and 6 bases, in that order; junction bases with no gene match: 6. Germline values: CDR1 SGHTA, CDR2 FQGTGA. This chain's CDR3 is CASSHGGTGDGYTF. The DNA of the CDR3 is TGTGCCAGCAGCCATGGGGGGACAGGGGATGGCTACACCTTC.

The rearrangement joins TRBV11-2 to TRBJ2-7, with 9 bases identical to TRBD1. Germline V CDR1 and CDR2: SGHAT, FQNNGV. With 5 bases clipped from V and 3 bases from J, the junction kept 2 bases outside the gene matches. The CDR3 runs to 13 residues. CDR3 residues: CASSTGQGYEQYF. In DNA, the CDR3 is TGTGCCAGCAGCACGGGACAGGGCTACGAGCAGTACTTC.

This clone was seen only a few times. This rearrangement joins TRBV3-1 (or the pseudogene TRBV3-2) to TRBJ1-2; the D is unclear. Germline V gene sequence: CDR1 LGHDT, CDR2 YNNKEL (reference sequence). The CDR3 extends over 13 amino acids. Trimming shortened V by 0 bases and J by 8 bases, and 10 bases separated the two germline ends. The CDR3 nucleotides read TGTGCCAGCAGCCAAGACTCACCTATGGGCTACACCTTC. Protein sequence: CASSQDSPMGYTF.

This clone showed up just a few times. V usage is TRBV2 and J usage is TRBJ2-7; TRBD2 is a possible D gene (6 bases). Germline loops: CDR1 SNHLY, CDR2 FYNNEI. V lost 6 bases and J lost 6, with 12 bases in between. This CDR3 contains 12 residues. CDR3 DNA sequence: TGTGCCAGCAGGGACTACCTCTCCGAGCAGTACTTC. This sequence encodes CASRDYLSEQYF.

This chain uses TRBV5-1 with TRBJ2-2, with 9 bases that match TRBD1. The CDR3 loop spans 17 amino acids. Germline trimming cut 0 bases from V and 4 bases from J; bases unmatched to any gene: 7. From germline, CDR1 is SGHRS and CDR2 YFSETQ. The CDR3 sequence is CASSLAPTGGSTGELFF. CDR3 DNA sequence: TGCGCCAGCAGCTTGGCCCCGACAGGGGGTAGCACCGGGGAGCTGTTTTTT.